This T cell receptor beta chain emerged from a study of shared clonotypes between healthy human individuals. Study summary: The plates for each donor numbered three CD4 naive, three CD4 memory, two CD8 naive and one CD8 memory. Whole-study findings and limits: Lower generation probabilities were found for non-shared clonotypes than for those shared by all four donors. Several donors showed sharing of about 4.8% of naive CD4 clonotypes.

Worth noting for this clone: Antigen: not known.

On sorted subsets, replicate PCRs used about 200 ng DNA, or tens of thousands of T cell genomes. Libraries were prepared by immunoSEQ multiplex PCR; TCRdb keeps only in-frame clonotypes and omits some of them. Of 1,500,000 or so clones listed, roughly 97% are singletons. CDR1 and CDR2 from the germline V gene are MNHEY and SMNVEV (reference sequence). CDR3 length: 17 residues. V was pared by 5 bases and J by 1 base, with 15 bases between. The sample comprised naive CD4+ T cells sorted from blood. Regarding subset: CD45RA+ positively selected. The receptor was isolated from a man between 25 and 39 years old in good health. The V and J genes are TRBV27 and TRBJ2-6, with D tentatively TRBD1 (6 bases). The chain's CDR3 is CASSPIGQTSGANVLTF. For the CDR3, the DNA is TGTGCCAGCAGTCCAATCGGACAGACTTCTGGGGCCAACGTCCTGACTTTC.